What follows are 28 T cell receptor beta chains derived from one specimen sequenced in a study of blood T cells in healthy people across ages. Combining a sample-barcoded 5' primer with a J-beta primer mix, a second PCR ran for roughly 7 to 12 cycles. One entry per CDR3 protein results from TCRdb running MiXCR on the 5' RACE reads. This sample has some 1.7 million distinct CDR3 sequences, with approximately 30% found just once. The specimen sequenced was blood. The origin of the receptors is a woman in her 30s in good health.

There are a few counts of this clonotype. The V gene is TRBV5-1, the J gene TRBJ1-1; TRBD1 is a possible D gene (5 bases). Germline-derived CDR1 and CDR2 are SGHRS and YFSETQ. CDR3 size: 14 residues. Trimming removed 0 bases from V and 4 bases from J, with 10 bases in between. CDR3 region: CASSLGWGTTEAFF. The CDR3 DNA is TGCGCCAGCAGCTTGGGATGGGGGACCACTGAAGCTTTCTTT.

On this clonotype itself: A read error may explain this, as a much larger clone is one base away. The V and J genes are TRBV29-1 and TRBJ2-5; the match to TRBD1 covers 7 bases. Near its end, the DNA agrees better with TRBJ2-7, so the J call may be wrong. Germline V gene lookup returns CDR1 SQVTM and CDR2 ANQGSEA. The CDR3 sequence is 14 residues long. The CDR3 here is CSAQRRDSRSEQYF. CDR3 in DNA: TGCAGCGCACAAAGACGGGACAGCAGATCCGAGCAGTACTTC.

In this sample, this clonotype turned up a few times. The gene calls are TRBV5-1 and TRBJ2-7, with D perhaps matching TRBD1 (5 bases). The V gene lost 6 bases and the J gene lost 7 bases, with 23 bases spanning the gap. This CDR3 region has 15 residues. The germline CDR1 and CDR2 sequences are SGHRS and YFSETQ. Here the CDR3 reads CASKTLTERYNEQYF. The DNA for the CDR3 is TGCGCCAGCAAAACGCTGACAGAGCGTTACAATGAGCAGTACTTC.

About this clonotype itself: The junction and the germline gene differ at one end; a read error may be behind it. V and J are TRBV9 and TRBJ2-6, with D uncertain. Per the germline V gene, CDR1 is SGDLS and CDR2 is YYNGEE. The CDR3 has 16 residues. The CDR3, as DNA: TGTGCCAGCAGCGTAAGCACAGTCTCTGAGGCCAACGTCCGGACTTTC. As protein: CASSVSTVSEANVRTF.

The rearrangement joins TRBV6-2 or TRBV6-3 to TRBJ2-7; the D is unclear. CDR3 length equals 13 residues. Trimming took off 7 bases at V and 0 bases at J, with 10 bases between the two ends. The V gene's germline CDR1 is MNHEY and CDR2 SVGEGT. DNA of the CDR3: TGTGCCAGCACAGAGCGACCCTCCTACGAGCAGTACTTC. Its protein product is CASTERPSYEQYF.

This clonotype was observed many times. The chain links TRBV28 to TRBJ2-7, with 9 bases lining up with TRBD2. With V trimmed by 3 bases and J by 2 bases, 8 bases remained unmatched. The length of the CDR3 is 16 residues. Germline CDR1 is MDHEN and CDR2 is SYDVKM. CDR3 in amino acids: CASSFLSGGIAYEQYF. CDR3 nucleotides: TGTGCCAGCAGTTTCCTTAGCGGGGGAATCGCCTACGAGCAGTACTTC.

A few counts support this clonotype. This chain links TRBV5-5 with TRBJ1-5; the D gene is possibly TRBD1 (5 bases). V was pared by 4 bases and J by 1 base, with 9 bases between. The CDR3 contains 14 residues. Germline lookup yields CDR1 SGHKS and CDR2 YYEKEE (reference sequence). Here the CDR3 DNA reads TGTGCCAGCAGCCTGTGGACAAGCAATCAGCCCCAGCATTTT. Translated: CASSLWTSNQPQHF.

This clonotype appeared many times. V and J are TRBV7-2 and TRBJ2-7; 11 bases align to TRBD2. Per germline, CDR1 SGHTA and CDR2 FQGNSA. Trimming took 4 bases from V and 4 from J; bases not matched to a gene: 6. The CDR3 spans 15 residues. CDR3 DNA: TGTGCCAGCAGCTCGGGACTAGCGGAAACTTACGAGCAGTACTTC. It yields the protein CASSSGLAETYEQYF. The full variable domain, rest sourced from reference TRBV7-2 and TRBJ2-7, is GAGVSQSPSNKVTEKGKDVELRCDPISGHTALYWYRQSLGQGLEFLIYFQGNSAPDKSGLPSDRFSAERTGGSVSTLTIQRTQQEDSAVYLCASSSGLAETYEQYFGPGTRLTVT.

Turning to this clonotype: At one of its ends the junction is not consistent with the germline gene, which may arise from a read error. V gene TRBV7-2 combines with J gene TRBJ2-7; a possible D gene is TRBD1 (6 bases). The germline gives CDR1 SGHTA, CDR2 FQGNSA. This CDR3 region has 15 residues. As DNA, the CDR3 is TGTGCCGGCAGCGGAGGAGCCAGGGGTATCTACGAGCAGTACTTC. It yields the protein CAGSGGARGIYEQYF.

The chain couples TRBV5-1 to TRBJ1-4; possible D gene TRBD1, 6 bases. CDR3 size: 14 residues. The V end was cut by 2 bases, the J end by 6 bases, with 11 bases between. In germline, CDR1 is SGHRS, CDR2 YFSETQ. CDR3: CASSFSGADEKLFF. The CDR3 nucleotides are TGCGCCAGCAGCTTCTCGGGGGCGGATGAAAAACTGTTTTTT.

A few counts support this clonotype. The V and J genes are TRBV6-5 and TRBJ2-5; 10 bases are a match to TRBD2. Germline V gene data show CDR1 as MNHEY and CDR2 as SVGAGI. The CDR3 sequence is 15 residues long. V shed 0 bases, J shed 4 bases, and the junction held 2 bases outside the gene matches. This CDR3 is CASSYSEREGETQYF. In DNA, the CDR3 is TGTGCCAGCAGTTACTCCGAGCGGGAGGGAGAGACCCAGTACTTC.

This clonotype was seen at least ten times. The chain employs TRBV5-1 and TRBJ2-1; D possibly uses TRBD1 or TRBD2 (5 bases each). The CDR3 is 15 amino acids. Germline-derived CDR1 and CDR2 are SGHRS and YFSETQ. Between the trimmed V and J ends, which lost 0 bases and 2 bases, there was a span of 9 bases. CDR3 coding DNA: TGCGCCAGCAGCTTGGCCGAGGGGCCCTACAATGAGCAGTTCTTC. Translated: CASSLAEGPYNEQFF.

The rearrangement uses TRBV2 and TRBJ2-7; weak D call: TRBD1 (6 bases). CDR3 length: 13 residues. Trimming shortened V by 6 bases and J by 4 bases, and 13 bases separated the two germline ends. Germline V gene data show CDR1 as SNHLY and CDR2 as FYNNEI. CDR3: CASRGAGQYEQYF. CDR3 nucleotide sequence: TGTGCCAGCAGAGGAGCAGGACAGTACGAGCAGTACTTC.

This clonotype was picked up many times. This chain's CDR3 is CATSDSGTGGYEQYF. For the CDR3, the DNA is TGTGCCACCAGTGACTCCGGGACAGGGGGCTACGAGCAGTACTTC. V usage is TRBV24-1 and J usage is TRBJ2-7; 11 nucleotides line up with TRBD1. Trimming cost V 4 bases and J 3 bases; bases outside gene matches: 4. Germline lookup yields CDR1 KGHDR and CDR2 SFDVKD. CDR3 length: 15 amino acids.

This clonotype was found a few times. The J gene is TRBJ1-5, the V gene TRBV15; 8 bases fit TRBD1. The V segment lost 3 bases and the J segment 6 bases; nucleotides outside the gene matches: 10. The CDR3 totals 16 residues. Germline values: CDR1 LNHNV, CDR2 YYDKDF (reference sequence). The CDR3: CATSRDQGARGQPQHF. In DNA form, the CDR3 reads TGTGCCACCAGCAGGGATCAGGGGGCGCGGGGTCAGCCCCAGCATTTT.

The chain employs TRBV4-1 and TRBJ1-2, with TRBD1 as a possible D gene (6 bases). The V gene's germline CDR1 is MGHRA and CDR2 YSYEKL. V lost 1 base and J lost 6, with 12 bases in between. This CDR3 region has 14 residues. The CDR3 sequence: CASSQVSRGHGYTF. The CDR3 coding sequence is TGCGCCAGCAGCCAAGTCTCCAGGGGTCATGGCTACACCTTC.

V is TRBV2 and J is TRBJ2-1; 11 bases fit TRBD2. Germline V gives CDR1 SNHLY, CDR2 FYNNEI. The CDR3 has 14 residues. Germline trimming cut 6 bases from V and 13 bases from J; bases unmatched to any gene: 11. For the CDR3, the DNA is TGTGCCAGCAGGAGACTAGCGGGATTGGAGACCCAGTTCTTC. Translated: CASRRLAGLETQFF.

The chain uses TRBV20-1 and TRBJ1-2; 8 bases line up with TRBD1. With V trimmed by 5 bases and J by 0 bases, 2 bases remained unmatched. Germline lookup yields CDR1 DFQATT and CDR2 SNEGSKA (reference sequence). The length of the CDR3 is 13 residues. CDR3 coding DNA: TGCAGTGCTGGGGACAGGTCTAACTATGGCTACACCTTC. This sequence encodes CSAGDRSNYGYTF.

This clonotype occurred a few times. The gene calls are TRBV29-1 and TRBJ2-2; maybe TRBD2 (6 bases). Germline-derived CDR1 and CDR2 are SQVTM and ANQGSEA. V was clipped by 4 bases and J by 6 bases, with 9 bases between them. The CDR3 is 12 residues long. The CDR3 protein is CSVGGGSGELFF. In DNA, the CDR3 is TGCAGCGTTGGTGGGGGGTCCGGGGAGCTGTTTTTT.

The chain joins TRBV7-9 to TRBJ2-3; D gene uncertain. The CDR3 has 14 residues. The V end was cut by 0 bases, the J end by 5 bases, with 9 bases between. The germline gives CDR1 SEHNR, CDR2 FQNEAQ (reference sequence). In nucleotides, the CDR3 is TGTGCCAGCAGCTTAGCCGGTGGCGAAGATACGCAGTATTTT. Protein: CASSLAGGEDTQYF.

The genes are TRBV20-1 and TRBJ2-1; D uncertain. V dropped 6 bases and J dropped 4 bases, with 10 bases sitting between them. The germline V gene has CDR1 DFQATT and CDR2 SNEGSKA (reference sequence). This CDR3 has 12 amino acids. The DNA of the CDR3 is TGCAGTGCCGGTCTACCTTACAATGAGCAGTTCTTC. Amino acid sequence: CSAGLPYNEQFF.

This clonotype has just a few counts. The V call is TRBV10-3, the J call TRBJ1-5, with TRBD1 matching over 8 bases. The length of the CDR3 is 13 residues. Germline CDR1 is ENHRY and CDR2 is SYGVKD. V lost 4 bases to trimming and J lost 6 bases; unmatched junction nucleotides: 2. In nucleotides, the CDR3 is TGTGCCATCAGTGGACAGGGGAGTCAGCCCCAGCATTTT. Its translation: CAISGQGSQPQHF.

The chain recombines TRBV7-2 with TRBJ2-7; TRBD2 might be the D (5 bases). Looked up from germline, CDR1 is SGHTA and CDR2 is FQGNSA. Trimming stripped 1 base from V and 0 bases from J, with 16 bases between. CDR3 length: 17 residues. This CDR3 reads CASSLDGGGHYSYEQYF. DNA of the CDR3: TGTGCCAGCAGCTTAGATGGCGGCGGGCACTACTCCTACGAGCAGTACTTC. The variable domain in full, with the rest retrieved from reference TRBV7-2 and TRBJ2-7, is GAGVSQSPSNKVTEKGKDVELRCDPISGHTALYWYRQSLGQGLEFLIYFQGNSAPDKSGLPSDRFSAERTGGSVSTLTIQRTQQEDSAVYLCASSLDGGGHYSYEQYFGPGTRLTVT.

The chain joins TRBV14 to TRBJ2-4; 8 nucleotides agree with TRBD2. The germline V gene encodes CDR1 SGHDN and CDR2 FVKESK. V shed 5 bases and J 13 bases; nucleotides not matched to a gene: 16. The CDR3 runs to 15 residues. As DNA, the CDR3 is TGTGCCAGCAGCGACGGGGGCCCCAGACGGGGGGGGCAGTACTTC. This translates into CASSDGGPRRGGQYF.

The table lists this clonotype with many counts. This chain uses TRBV29-1 with TRBJ2-1; 9 nucleotides agree with TRBD2. The CDR3 is 11 residues long. Germline V gene lookup returns CDR1 SQVTM and CDR2 ANQGSEA. V was clipped by 7 bases and J by 15 bases; unmatched bases: 10. The CDR3 DNA sequence: TGCAGCGCTCCTGGCGGGGGGGCCGGGTTCTTC. This translates into CSAPGGGAGFF.

The chain combines TRBV20-1 with TRBJ2-3; perhaps TRBD2 as D (5 bases). In germline, CDR1 is DFQATT, CDR2 SNEGSKA (reference sequence). V was cut by 3 bases and J by 3 bases, with 16 bases left in between. The CDR3 loop spans 15 amino acids. The CDR3 bases are TGCAGTGCTAGTGGAGCGGAGGTTAGTACAGATACGCAGTATTTT. Translating gives CSASGAEVSTDTQYF.

This clonotype was found a few times. The chain employs TRBV12-3 or TRBV12-4 and TRBJ2-3; TRBD1 is a possible D gene (5 bases). CDR3 size: 15 residues. V gave up 6 bases and J gave up 1 base, with 14 bases separating them. The CDR3 loop reads CASSPRTQGTDTQYF. The CDR3 DNA is TGTGCCAGCAGCCCAAGAACACAGGGCACAGATACGCAGTATTTT.

V gene TRBV9 combines with J gene TRBJ2-1; weak D call: TRBD2 (5 bases). The CDR3 runs to 14 residues. V lost 0 bases and J 7 bases, leaving 11 bases between the germline ends. Germline assignment: CDR1 SGDLS and CDR2 YYNGEE. The CDR3, as DNA: TGTGCCAGCAGCGTAGGAGGGCCGAGGAATGAGCAGTTCTTC. It codes for CASSVGGPRNEQFF.